This T cell receptor (beta chain) was documented in a study of OX40 agonist ivuxolimab in advanced cancers. Study information: The patients' treatment was ivuxolimab, an agonistic anti-OX40 (CD134) antibody. People in dose escalation had one of these cancers: hepatocellular carcinoma, melanoma, renal cell or head and neck cancer. At 82.7% male, the cohort had a mean age of about 60 years, ranging from about 23 to 79. Study-level results: Low normalized T-cell clonal expansion was also seen in some nonresponders.

Germline V CDR1 and CDR2: LNHDA, SQIVND (reference sequence). The CDR3 is 14 amino acids. Deletions cut 1 base from V and 4 bases from J, with 8 bases between. Concerning this clone: What it binds is unknown.

Libraries were prepared by immunoSEQ multiplex PCR; TCRdb keeps only in-frame clonotypes and omits some of them. The table includes over 60,000 clones, about 93% detected once. This chain links TRBV19 with TRBJ2-1, with a tentative D call TRBD2 (5 bases). This receptor was obtained from an adult with an advanced solid tumor such as melanoma, head and neck, liver or kidney cancer. The sequenced sample was CD4+ or CD8+ T cells sorted from blood, obtained in a trial of the OX40 agonist ivuxolimab. CDR3 sequence (DNA): TGTGCCAGTAGTATAGCTCCGGGATACAATGAGCAGTTCTTC. Its protein is CASSIAPGYNEQFF.